Listed here is a single T cell receptor (beta chain). This sample is part of a study of blood T cell repertoires in COVID-19. Study at large: COVID-19 samples collected from the United States, Italy and Spain covered acute and convalescent phases. PBMCs, B-cell-depleted T cells, or T cells provided the cDNA or gDNA that made up the material.

In the original processing: Estimated nucleated cell counts came from reference gene primer amplification. Generated by immunoSEQ multiplex PCR, the TCRdb table keeps only in-frame clones and is missing some. Clone size and the V and J calls come from that table; the DNA yielded D and trimming. The table includes approximately 75,000 clones, around 89% detected once. CDR3 length equals 13 residues. J was trimmed by 10 bases and V by 9 bases; bases with no gene match: 11. CDR1 and CDR2 from the germline V gene are MNHEY and SVGAGI. The genes are TRBV6-5 and TRBJ2-1, with 8 positions matching TRBD1. This sequence was found in a man between 60 and 75 years old with acute or convalescent COVID-19. Input material: peripheral blood. The CDR3 DNA sequence: TGTGCCAGGGGTATACAGGGGGTAGGAGAGCAGTTCTTC. Its translation: CARGIQGVGEQFF.